Listed here are 23 T cell receptor beta chains from one sample, sequenced in a study of T cells in Graves' hyperthyroidism and ophthalmopathy. The CDR3 regions of TCR beta were amplified from RNA transcripts. A set of HTBI primers served as the primers for a first-round RT-PCR of the TCR CDR3. TCRdb ran MiXCR on the multiplex PCR reads and lists one entry per CDR3 protein. The sample has around 700,000 distinct CDR3 sequences; approximately 36% are singletons. Sequencing was done on a sample of blood. The receptors come from a middle-aged woman with Graves' hyperthyroidism.

The sample holds many counts of this clonotype. The V gene is TRBV6-5, the J gene TRBJ2-6; D gene uncertain. The germline gives CDR1 MNHEY, CDR2 SVGAGI. V was pared by 7 bases and J by 0 bases, with 4 bases between. The CDR3 is made up of 13 amino acids. The CDR3 sequence: CASTDSGANVLTF. CDR3 in DNA: TGTGCCAGCACCGACTCTGGGGCCAACGTCCTGACTTTC.

This sequence joins TRBV5-1 and TRBJ1-2, with D unresolved. Germline CDR1 is SGHRS and CDR2 is YFSETQ. The CDR3 consists of 16 residues. V was shortened by 0 bases and J by 8 bases, with 20 bases between the two germline ends. The DNA of the CDR3 is TGCGCCAGCAGCTTGGGGCGGCAGCCGGACTTGACAGGCTACACCTTC. Its translation: CASSLGRQPDLTGYTF. The variable domain in full, with the rest retrieved from reference TRBV5-1 and TRBJ1-2, is KAGVTQTPRYLIKTRGQQVTLSCSPISGHRSVSWYQQTPGQGLQFLFEYFSETQRNKGNFPGRFSGRQFSNSRSEMNVSTLELGDSALYLCASSLGRQPDLTGYTFGSGTRLTVV.

Comment on this clonotype: Possible read error: a much larger clone is one base away. Here the CDR3 reads CSARDGPGGSRVETQYF. In nucleotides, the CDR3 is TGCAGTGCTAGAGATGGCCCCGGCGGATCGCGAGTAGAGACCCAGTACTTC. J is TRBJ2-5 and V is TRBV20-1; D ambiguous. The ends were cut back, 0 bases at V and 4 bases at J, with 21 bases in the middle. CDR1 and CDR2 (germline): DFQATT, SNEGSKA (reference sequence). The CDR3 covers 17 residues.

The table lists this clonotype with many counts. An end of the junction differs from the germline gene, which may be a read error. This rearrangement joins TRBV15 to TRBJ1-5; D might be TRBD1 (5 bases). The CDR3 consists of 17 residues. Germline V gene lookup returns CDR1 LNHNV and CDR2 YYDKDF (reference sequence). CDR3 region: CVTSRDGGPRLDQPQHF. The CDR3 DNA follows: TGTGTCACCAGCAGAGATGGGGGACCCCGATTGGATCAGCCCCAGCATTTT.

This clonotype was seen once. V gene TRBV5-6 combines with J gene TRBJ2-3; D gene unclear. Germline V lookup: CDR1 SGHDT, CDR2 YYEEEE. Trimming removed 1 base from V and 5 bases from J, with 8 bases in between. The CDR3 has 13 amino acids. Written as DNA, the CDR3 is TGTGCCAGCAGCTTGAGGTCAAGAGATACGCAGTATTTT. Its protein product is CASSLRSRDTQYF.

This clonotype was observed a few times. The genes are TRBV10-3 and TRBJ2-3; no firm D call. Germline V CDR1 and CDR2: ENHRY, SYGVKD. V shed 5 bases and J shed 3 bases, with 6 bases lying between them. This CDR3 is built from 12 residues. This chain's CDR3 is CAISTLTDTQYF. The CDR3 DNA follows: TGTGCCATCAGTACCCTTACAGATACGCAGTATTTT.

This clonotype came up many times. The gene calls are TRBV7-2 and TRBJ2-2; D is undetermined. Germline V gene data show CDR1 as SGHTA and CDR2 as FQGNSA. This CDR3 comprises 14 residues. V lost 8 bases and J lost 4, with 14 bases in between. CDR3 sequence: CASLGQDLTGELFF. The CDR3 DNA follows: TGTGCCAGCCTTGGGCAGGACCTCACCGGGGAGCTGTTTTTT.

This chain connects TRBV19 to TRBJ1-4; no definite D call. This CDR3 contains 14 residues. Trimming shortened V by 1 base and J by 8 bases, and 11 bases separated the two germline ends. The germline V gene has CDR1 LNHDA and CDR2 SQIVND (reference sequence). The CDR3 region is CASSIAEGSEKLFF. The CDR3 nucleotides read TGTGCCAGTAGTATAGCAGAAGGGTCGGAAAAACTGTTTTTT.

This clonotype has a count of ten or more. The V gene is TRBV15, the J gene TRBJ1-4, with unresolved D. Germline V CDR1 and CDR2: LNHNV, YYDKDF (reference sequence). The CDR3 covers 16 residues. Trimming took 0 bases from V and 3 from J, leaving 11 bases between them. The CDR3 reads CATSRDMSSANEKLFF. The CDR3, as DNA: TGTGCCACCAGCAGAGATATGTCGTCGGCTAATGAAAAACTGTTTTTT.

This CDR3 reads CASSQGNRVANEKLFF. CDR3 in DNA: TGCGCCAGCAGCCAAGGGAACAGGGTAGCTAATGAAAAACTGTTTTTT. This chain links TRBV4-3 with TRBJ1-4; possible D gene TRBD1, 6 bases. CDR1 LGHNA and CDR2 YSLEER come from the germline V gene. Trimming took 1 base from V and 3 from J, leaving 12 bases between them. The CDR3 runs to 16 residues.

This clonotype was counted many times. V gene TRBV20-1 combines with J gene TRBJ1-5; D remains unclear. The V gene's germline CDR1 is DFQATT and CDR2 SNEGSKA (reference sequence). V shed 5 bases and J shed 3 bases, with 14 bases lying between them. The CDR3 is 14 residues long. The CDR3 is CSASPDGNNQPQHF. The CDR3 DNA reads TGCAGTGCTTCCCCCGACGGGAACAATCAGCCCCAGCATTTT.

This clonotype was recorded at least ten times. This chain connects TRBV9 to TRBJ1-1, with D unresolved. Germline V CDR1 and CDR2: SGDLS, YYNGEE. This CDR3 is built from 14 residues. V lost 0 bases and J 4 bases, leaving 10 bases between the germline ends. The CDR3 region is CASSVDQAGTEAFF. The CDR3 DNA follows: TGTGCCAGCAGCGTAGATCAGGCGGGCACTGAAGCTTTCTTT.

The rearrangement uses TRBV12-5 and TRBJ2-5; TRBD2 is a possible D gene (6 bases). V gave up 1 base and J gave up 2 bases, with 8 bases separating them. This CDR3 has 14 amino acids. The V gene's germline CDR1 is LGHNT and CDR2 FRNRAP. The CDR3 loop reads CASGLGGKQETQYF. CDR3 nucleotide sequence: TGTGCTAGTGGTTTGGGCGGGAAGCAAGAGACCCAGTACTTC.

In this sample, this clonotype turned up many times. V and J are TRBV12-3 or TRBV12-4 and TRBJ2-7; TRBD1 aligns across 7 bases. The CDR3 contains 14 residues. With 6 bases clipped from V and 0 bases from J, the junction kept 5 bases outside the gene matches. The CDR3 spells CASSHGTDSYEQYF. The CDR3 bases are TGTGCCAGCAGCCATGGGACAGACTCCTACGAGCAGTACTTC.

This sequence joins TRBV5-4 and TRBJ2-5; TRBD1 aligns across 7 bases. The CDR3 consists of 15 residues. Looked up from germline, CDR1 is SGHNT and CDR2 is YYREEE (reference sequence). The ends lost 4 bases at V and 9 bases at J; junction bases unmatched: 15. This CDR3 reads CASSQRPLQGVAQYF. DNA for the CDR3: TGTGCCAGCAGCCAGCGCCCCCTTCAGGGGGTCGCCCAGTACTTC.

This clonotype was counted at least ten times. This sequence joins TRBV7-9 and TRBJ1-2, with D unclear. The CDR3 is 11 residues long. Trimming removed 7 bases from V and 3 bases from J, with 6 bases in between. The V gene's germline CDR1 is SEHNR and CDR2 FQNEAQ (reference sequence). The CDR3 nucleotides read TGTGCCAGCACCGGGGACTATGGCTACACCTTC. It specifies CASTGDYGYTF.

The V and J genes are TRBV20-1 and TRBJ2-5; 7 bases align to TRBD2. J was trimmed by 3 bases and V by 2 bases; bases with no gene match: 6. Germline V gene sequence: CDR1 DFQATT, CDR2 SNEGSKA (reference sequence). The length of the CDR3 is 14 residues. CDR3 loop: CSARSGAGKETQYF. The CDR3 DNA reads as TGCAGTGCTAGATCGGGAGCGGGGAAAGAGACCCAGTACTTC.

The rearrangement joins TRBV24-1 to TRBJ1-2; 7 nucleotides line up with TRBD1. The CDR3 spans 15 residues. The germline V gene has CDR1 KGHDR and CDR2 SFDVKD. Losses at the gene ends were 4 bases for V and 8 bases for J; bases not matched to a gene: 12. The CDR3 loop reads CATSDTITGVGGYTF. CDR3 sequence (DNA): TGTGCCACCAGTGACACCATAACAGGGGTCGGGGGCTACACCTTC.

The chain joins TRBV3-1 to TRBJ2-7; 9 nucleotides line up with TRBD1. The J segment lost 5 bases and the V segment lost 2 bases, leaving 4 bases of the junction unmatched. The CDR3 totals 14 residues. Germline values: CDR1 LGHDT, CDR2 YNNKEL (reference sequence). The CDR3 loop reads CASSQTGTGHEQYF. CDR3 nucleotides: TGTGCCAGCAGCCAAACCGGGACAGGGCACGAGCAGTACTTC.

This clonotype was counted at least ten times. This chain connects TRBV6-5 to TRBJ1-3; 8 bases fit TRBD1. The germline V gene encodes CDR1 MNHEY and CDR2 SVGAGI. The CDR3 consists of 15 residues. The junction had 4 bases not matched to a gene; V was cut back by 5 bases and J by 1 base. The CDR3 DNA reads as TGTGCCAGCAGTAGGGACAGGAGGTCTGGAAACACCATATATTTT. Amino acids: CASSRDRRSGNTIYF.

The chain joins TRBV7-9 to TRBJ1-1, with unresolved D. This CDR3 has 13 residues. CDR1 is SEHNR and CDR2 is FQNEAQ in the germline V gene (reference sequence). V shed 5 bases and J shed 1 base, with 8 bases lying between them. The DNA for the CDR3 is TGTGCCAGCAGCCGGGCCAAGAACACTGAAGCTTTCTTT. Translation: CASSRAKNTEAFF.

V gene TRBV4-3 combines with J gene TRBJ2-7; D gene ambiguous. This CDR3 is 15 amino acids long. Germline V gene sequence: CDR1 LGHNA, CDR2 YSLEER. Trimming pared 0 bases from V and 2 bases from J, leaving 11 bases between. Here the CDR3 reads CASSQDPTSTYEQYF. CDR3 coding DNA: TGCGCCAGCAGCCAAGATCCGACATCTACCTACGAGCAGTACTTC.

This clonotype was picked up a small number of times. The rearrangement links TRBV7-9 to TRBJ2-5, with D possibly matching TRBD2 (6 bases). This CDR3 has 16 residues. The V and J ends lost 5 bases and 1 base respectively, with 17 bases between them. Germline loops: CDR1 SEHNR, CDR2 FQNEAQ (reference sequence). The CDR3 coding sequence is TGTGCCAGCAGCCCCAAGTGGCAGGGACTCCAAGAGACCCAGTACTTC. Amino acids: CASSPKWQGLQETQYF.